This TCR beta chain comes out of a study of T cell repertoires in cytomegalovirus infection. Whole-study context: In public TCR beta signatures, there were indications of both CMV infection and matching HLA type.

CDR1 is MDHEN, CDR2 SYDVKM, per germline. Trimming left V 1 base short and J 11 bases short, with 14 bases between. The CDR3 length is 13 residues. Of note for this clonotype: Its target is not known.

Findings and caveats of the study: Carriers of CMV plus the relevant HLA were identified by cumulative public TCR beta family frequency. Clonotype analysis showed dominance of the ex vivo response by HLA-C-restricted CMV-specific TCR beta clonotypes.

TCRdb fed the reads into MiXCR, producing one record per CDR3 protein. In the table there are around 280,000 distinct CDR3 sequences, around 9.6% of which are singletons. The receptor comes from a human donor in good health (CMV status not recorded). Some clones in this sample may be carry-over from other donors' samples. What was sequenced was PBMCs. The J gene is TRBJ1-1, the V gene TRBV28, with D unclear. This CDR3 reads CASSLFPAPRAFF. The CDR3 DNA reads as TGTGCCAGCAGTTTATTTCCCGCCCCGAGGGCTTTCTTT.